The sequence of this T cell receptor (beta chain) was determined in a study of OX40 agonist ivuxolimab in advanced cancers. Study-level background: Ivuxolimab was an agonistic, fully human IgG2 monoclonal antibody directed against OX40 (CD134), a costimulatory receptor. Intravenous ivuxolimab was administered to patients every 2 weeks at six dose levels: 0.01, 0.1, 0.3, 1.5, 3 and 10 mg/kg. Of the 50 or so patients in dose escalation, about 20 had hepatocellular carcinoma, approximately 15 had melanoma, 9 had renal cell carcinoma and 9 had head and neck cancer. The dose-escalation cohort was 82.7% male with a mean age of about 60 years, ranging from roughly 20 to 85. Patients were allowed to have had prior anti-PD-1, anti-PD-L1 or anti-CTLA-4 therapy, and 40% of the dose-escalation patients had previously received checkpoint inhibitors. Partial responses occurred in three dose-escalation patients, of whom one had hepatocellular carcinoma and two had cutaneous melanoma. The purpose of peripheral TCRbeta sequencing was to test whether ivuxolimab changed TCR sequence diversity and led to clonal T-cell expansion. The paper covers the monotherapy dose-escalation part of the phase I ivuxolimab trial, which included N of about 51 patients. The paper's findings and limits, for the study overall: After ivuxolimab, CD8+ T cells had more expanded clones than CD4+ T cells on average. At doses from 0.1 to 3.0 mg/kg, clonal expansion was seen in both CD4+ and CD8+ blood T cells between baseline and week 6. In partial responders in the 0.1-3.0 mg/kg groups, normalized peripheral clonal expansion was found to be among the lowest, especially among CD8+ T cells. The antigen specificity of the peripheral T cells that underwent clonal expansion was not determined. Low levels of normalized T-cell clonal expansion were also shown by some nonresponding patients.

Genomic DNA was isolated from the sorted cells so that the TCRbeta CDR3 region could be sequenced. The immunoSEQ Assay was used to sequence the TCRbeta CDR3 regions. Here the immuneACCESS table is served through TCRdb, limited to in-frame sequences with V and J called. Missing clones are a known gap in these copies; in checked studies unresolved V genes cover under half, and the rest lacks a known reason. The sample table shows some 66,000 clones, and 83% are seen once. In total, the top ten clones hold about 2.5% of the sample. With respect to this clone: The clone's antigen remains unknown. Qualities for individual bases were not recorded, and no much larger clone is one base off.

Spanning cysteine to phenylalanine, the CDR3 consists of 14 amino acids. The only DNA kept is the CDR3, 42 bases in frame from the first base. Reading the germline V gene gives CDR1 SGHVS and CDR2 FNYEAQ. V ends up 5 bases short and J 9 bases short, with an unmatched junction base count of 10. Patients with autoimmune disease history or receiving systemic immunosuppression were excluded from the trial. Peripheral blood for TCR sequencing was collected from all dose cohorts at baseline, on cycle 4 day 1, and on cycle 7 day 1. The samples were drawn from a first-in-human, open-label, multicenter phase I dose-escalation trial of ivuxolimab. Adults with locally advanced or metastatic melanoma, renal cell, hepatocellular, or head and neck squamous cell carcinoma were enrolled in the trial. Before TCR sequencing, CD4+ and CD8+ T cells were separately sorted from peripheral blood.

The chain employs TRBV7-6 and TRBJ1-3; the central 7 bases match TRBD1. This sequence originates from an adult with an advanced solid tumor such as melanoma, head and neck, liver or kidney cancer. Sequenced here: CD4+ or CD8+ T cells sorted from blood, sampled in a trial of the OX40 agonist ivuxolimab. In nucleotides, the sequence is TGTGCCAGCAGCCTAGAGACAGGGCTGGGCACCATATATTTT. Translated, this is CASSLETGLGTIYF.